The 26 T cell receptor beta chains presented below share a single source sample, sequenced in a study of beta chain features in type 1 diabetes. Investigators reverse transcribed all isolated RNA, so they sequenced expressed TCRB transcripts. TCRdb's copy holds only in-frame clones and misses some; the assay was immunoSEQ multiplex PCR. This sample has 350,000 to 450,000 clones, with more than 13% found just once. The sample comprised naive CD4+ T cells from blood. The receptors come from a woman under 30 in good health.

The chain carries TRBV7-2 and TRBJ2-7; 7 bases align to TRBD2. V lost 5 bases and J lost 4; bases outside the gene matches: 14. The length of the CDR3 is 16 residues. Germline assignment: CDR1 SGHTA and CDR2 FQGNSA. The CDR3 is CASSPRRRGGRYEQYF. CDR3 coding DNA: TGTGCCAGCAGCCCACGTCGGCGGGGCGGGAGATACGAGCAGTACTTC.

This clone showed up just a few times. The chain recombines TRBV15 with TRBJ2-5; D is ambiguous. The CDR3 sequence is 13 residues long. The V and J ends lost 3 bases and 5 bases respectively, with 10 bases between them. Germline assignment: CDR1 LNHNV and CDR2 YYDKDF (reference sequence). The CDR3: CATSRSGRETQYF. CDR3 in DNA: TGTGCCACCAGCAGGTCCGGTCGGGAGACCCAGTACTTC. Using reference TRBV15 and TRBJ2-5 for the parts outside the CDR3, the full variable domain is DAMVIQNPRYQVTQFGKPVTLSCSQTLNHNVMYWYQQKSSQAPKLLFHYYDKDFNNEADTPDNFQSRRPNTSFCFLDIRSPGLGDTAMYLCATSRSGRETQYFGPGTRLLVL.

A word on this clone: This same CDR3 is encoded by further DNA sequences in the sample. This chain links TRBV25-1 with TRBJ2-3, with 7 bases that match TRBD1. The ends lost 5 bases at V and 2 bases at J; junction bases unmatched: 4. The length of the CDR3 is 14 residues. Germline-derived CDR1 and CDR2 are MGHDK and SYGVNS. Written as DNA, the CDR3 is TGTGCCAGCAGTAGACAGGGCGCCACAGATACGCAGTATTTT. Translating gives CASSRQGATDTQYF.

In its sample, this clone was seen a few times. The V and J genes are TRBV25-1 and TRBJ2-1, with a tentative D call TRBD2 (6 bases). CDR3 length: 14 residues. The V end was cut by 10 bases, the J end by 3 bases, with 16 bases between. Germline loops: CDR1 MGHDK, CDR2 SYGVNS. The CDR3, as DNA: TGTGCCACCAGCCGGGACTGGAACTACAATGAGCAGTTCTTC. It encodes CATSRDWNYNEQFF.

V gene TRBV15 combines with J gene TRBJ2-1; D unclear. Germline CDR1 is LNHNV and CDR2 is YYDKDF (reference sequence). Trimming took off 5 bases at V and 3 bases at J, with 14 bases between the two ends. CDR3 length: 15 residues. CDR3 amino acids: CATSALLVNYNEQFF. The CDR3 DNA follows: TGTGCCACCAGCGCATTACTGGTCAACTACAATGAGCAGTTCTTC.

This clone has a handful of counts. The rearrangement joins TRBV5-6 to TRBJ2-2, with TRBD1 matching 10 bases. The V gene's germline CDR1 is SGHDT and CDR2 YYEEEE. With 5 bases clipped from V and 4 bases from J, the junction kept 8 bases outside the gene matches. This CDR3 has 16 amino acids. The CDR3 loop is CASSSSGQGGTGELFF. CDR3 DNA sequence: TGTGCCAGCAGTTCGAGCGGACAGGGGGGCACCGGGGAGCTGTTTTTT.

The rearrangement joins TRBV7-9 to TRBJ2-1, with 8 bases lining up with TRBD1. V lost 3 bases to trimming and J lost 6 bases; unmatched junction nucleotides: 10. Germline values: CDR1 SEHNR, CDR2 FQNEAQ (reference sequence). CDR3 length: 16 amino acids. The CDR3 is CASSFKGWTGSNEQFF. Written as DNA, the CDR3 is TGTGCCAGCAGCTTCAAGGGGTGGACAGGGAGCAATGAGCAGTTCTTC.

There are a few counts of this clone. This rearrangement joins TRBV13 to TRBJ1-2; D perhaps matches TRBD1 (6 bases). The CDR3 is made up of 16 amino acids. Trimming left V 5 bases short and J 0 bases short, with 16 bases between. Looked up from germline, CDR1 is PRHDT and CDR2 is FYEKMQ (reference sequence). Here the CDR3 DNA reads TGTGCCAGCAGCACAGACAGGACCTCAGCTAACTATGGCTACACCTTC. This gives the protein CASSTDRTSANYGYTF.

The V call is TRBV7-2, the J call TRBJ2-7; TRBD1 aligns across 9 bases. The V and J ends lost 8 bases and 2 bases, in that order; junction bases with no gene match: 13. CDR3 length: 16 residues. CDR1 is SGHTA, CDR2 FQGNSA, per germline. The CDR3 reads CASPLSGTGQPYEQYF. The CDR3, as DNA: TGTGCCAGCCCCCTTAGTGGGACAGGGCAACCCTACGAGCAGTACTTC.

The chain links TRBV6-5 to TRBJ1-2, with D perhaps matching TRBD1 (6 bases). Germline CDR1 reads MNHEY; CDR2 reads SVGAGI. V was trimmed by 6 bases and J by 4 bases, leaving 15 bases between them. This CDR3 contains 14 residues. CDR3 coding DNA: TGTGCCAGCAGGGACAGCCGCGCACTCTATGGCTACACCTTC. Its translation: CASRDSRALYGYTF.

The genes are TRBV19 and TRBJ2-2; D call uncertain. Trimming removed 3 bases from V and 3 bases from J, with 5 bases in between. Germline CDR1 reads LNHDA; CDR2 reads SQIVND (reference sequence). The CDR3 loop spans 13 amino acids. CDR3 nucleotide sequence: TGTGCCAGTAGTATGTATGACACCGGGGAGCTGTTTTTT. It codes for CASSMYDTGELFF.

This clone was recorded a few times. The chain is built from TRBV5-4 and TRBJ2-7; 8 bases map to TRBD1. This CDR3 has 14 residues. Germline CDR1 reads SGHNT; CDR2 reads YYREEE (reference sequence). Germline trimming cut 4 bases from V and 3 bases from J; bases unmatched to any gene: 6. The CDR3 loop reads CASSNDRGVYEQYF. DNA of the CDR3: TGTGCCAGCAGCAACGACAGGGGTGTCTACGAGCAGTACTTC.

The gene calls are TRBV5-1 and TRBJ1-2; D unresolved. The germline V gene has CDR1 SGHRS and CDR2 YFSETQ. The V gene lost 1 base and the J gene lost 4 bases, with 8 bases spanning the gap. This CDR3 has 13 residues. The CDR3 loop is CASSLSIVYGYTF. CDR3 DNA: TGCGCCAGCAGCTTGTCTATCGTCTATGGCTACACCTTC. Combining the CDR3 with reference TRBV5-1 and TRBJ1-2 gives the whole variable domain KAGVTQTPRYLIKTRGQQVTLSCSPISGHRSVSWYQQTPGQGLQFLFEYFSETQRNKGNFPGRFSGRQFSNSRSEMNVSTLELGDSALYLCASSLSIVYGYTFGSGTRLTVV.

This clone appeared a few times. The chain combines TRBV4-2 with TRBJ2-5, with D possibly matching TRBD2 (6 bases). The germline CDR1 and CDR2 sequences are LGHNA and YNFKEQ. The CDR3 covers 15 residues. V was clipped by 0 bases and J by 4 bases, with 12 bases between them. CDR3 amino acids: CASSQDGGGGETQYF. In nucleotides, the CDR3 is TGTGCCAGCAGCCAAGATGGGGGAGGTGGAGAGACCCAGTACTTC.

Only one count was recorded for this clone. The chain couples TRBV19 to TRBJ2-1; TRBD2 might be the D (5 bases). The germline CDR1 and CDR2 sequences are LNHDA and SQIVND (reference sequence). The CDR3 has 16 amino acids. With 5 bases removed from V and 0 bases from J, the gap between germline ends came to 14 bases. As DNA, the CDR3 is TGTGCCAGTAGTTTCCCGGGGAGCCCCTCCTACAATGAGCAGTTCTTC. Its translation is CASSFPGSPSYNEQFF.

This sequence joins TRBV11-1 and TRBJ1-1; D perhaps matches TRBD1 (6 bases). The CDR3 has 15 residues. V shed 2 bases and J shed 1 base, with 11 bases lying between them. CDR1 is SGHAT, CDR2 FQDESV, per germline (reference sequence). Written as DNA, the CDR3 is TGTGCCAGCAGCTTATACAGGGCAGGGAACACTGAAGCTTTCTTT. This translates into CASSLYRAGNTEAFF.

This clone was found a few times. The chain uses TRBV29-1 and TRBJ2-3; D might be TRBD2 (6 bases). V was cut by 6 bases and J by 5 bases, with 18 bases left in between. Per germline, CDR1 SQVTM and CDR2 ANQGSEA. There are 14 residues in the CDR3. CDR3 protein: CSVMPPGLQDTQYF. As DNA, the CDR3 is TGCAGCGTGATGCCACCGGGACTCCAAGATACGCAGTATTTT.

This clone was observed a handful of times. This sequence joins TRBV15 and TRBJ1-1, with D hard to call. CDR1 is LNHNV, CDR2 YYDKDF, per germline (reference sequence). Trimming cost V 5 bases and J 0 bases, with 16 bases left between them. The CDR3 runs to 16 residues. The chain's CDR3 is CATSPRREKMNTEAFF. The CDR3 nucleotides read TGTGCCACCAGCCCTCGACGGGAGAAAATGAACACTGAAGCTTTCTTT.

This clone was seen a handful of times. The chain uses TRBV28 and TRBJ2-6, with D possibly being TRBD1 (6 bases). CDR1 MDHEN and CDR2 SYDVKM come from the germline V gene. Between the trimmed V and J ends, which lost 5 bases and 0 bases, there was a span of 8 bases. The CDR3 is 15 residues long. CDR3 sequence (DNA): TGTGCCAGCAGTGTGGACAGCTCTGGGGCCAACGTCCTGACTTTC. Protein sequence: CASSVDSSGANVLTF.

The chain recombines TRBV5-4 with TRBJ2-7; 7 bases are a match to TRBD2. V gave up 6 bases and J gave up 3 bases; unmatched junction bases: 9. CDR3 length: 14 residues. The V gene's germline CDR1 is SGHNT and CDR2 YYREEE (reference sequence). The CDR3 sequence: CASMLRGGNYEQYF. CDR3 nucleotide sequence: TGTGCCAGCATGCTTCGGGGAGGGAACTACGAGCAGTACTTC. Complete variable domain (other parts from reference TRBV5-4 and TRBJ2-7): ETGVTQSPTHLIKTRGQQVTLRCSSQSGHNTVSWYQQALGQGPQFIFQYYREEENGRGNFPPRFSGLQFPNYSSELNVNALELDDSALYLCASMLRGGNYEQYFGPGTRLTVT.

This clone was counted a few times. The CDR3 protein is CASSLRTSGRGYNEQFF. The CDR3, as DNA: TGCGCCAGCAGCTTAAGGACTAGCGGGAGGGGCTACAATGAGCAGTTCTTC. The rearrangement joins TRBV5-1 to TRBJ2-1, with 15 bases fitting TRBD2. V lost 2 bases to trimming and J lost 3 bases; unmatched junction nucleotides: 3. CDR1 and CDR2 from the germline V gene are SGHRS and YFSETQ. This CDR3 spans 17 amino acids.

Notes on this clone: The junction departs from germline at one end; a sequencing error may be responsible. Other DNA sequences in the same sample also yield this CDR3. This chain links TRBV5-6 with TRBJ1-2, with TRBD1 as a possible D gene (5 bases). The germline gives CDR1 SGHDT, CDR2 YYEEEE. This CDR3 region has 12 residues. Here the CDR3 reads CASSLGDYGYTF. The CDR3 coding sequence is TGTGCCAGCAGCTTGGGGGACTACGGCTACACCTTC. Filled out from reference TRBV5-6 and TRBJ1-2, the complete variable domain reads DAGVTQSPTHLIKTRGQQVTLRCSPKSGHDTVSWYQQALGQGPQFIFQYYEEEERQRGNFPDRFSGHQFPNYSSELNVNALLLGDSALYLCASSLGDYGYTFGSGTRLTVV.

This clone was counted a few times. The chain recombines TRBV5-1 with TRBJ2-1, with 14 positions matching TRBD2. In germline, CDR1 is SGHRS, CDR2 YFSETQ. The CDR3 spans 18 residues. The ends lost 3 bases at V and 4 bases at J; junction bases unmatched: 9. This CDR3 reads CASSWVGLAGARYNEQFF. In nucleotides, the CDR3 is TGCGCCAGCAGCTGGGTGGGACTAGCGGGAGCTAGATACAATGAGCAGTTCTTC.

This sequence joins TRBV6-6 and TRBJ2-7; D unclear. Trimming pared 4 bases from V and 5 bases from J, leaving 9 bases between. Germline V gene sequence: CDR1 MNHNY, CDR2 SVGAGI (reference sequence). The CDR3 covers 12 residues. CDR3 loop: CASSSASDEQYF. The CDR3 DNA reads TGTGCCAGCAGTTCCGCCAGCGACGAGCAGTACTTC.

CDR3 residues: CASTRYMNTEAFF. Written as DNA, the CDR3 is TGTGCCAGCACTAGATACATGAACACTGAAGCTTTCTTT. The rearrangement uses TRBV2 and TRBJ1-1; D is ambiguous. The V end lost 7 bases, the J end lost 0 bases, and 9 bases lay between the germline ends. Germline V CDR1 and CDR2: SNHLY, FYNNEI. This CDR3 spans 13 amino acids.

This chain links TRBV11-2 with TRBJ2-2; TRBD1 might be the D (5 bases). Germline CDR1 reads SGHAT; CDR2 reads FQNNGV. CDR3 size: 16 residues. Trimming shortened V by 1 base and J by 6 bases, and 15 bases separated the two germline ends. The DNA of the CDR3 is TGTGCCAGCAGCTTAGGGGGCCGAAACCGGGCCGGGGAGCTGTTTTTT. It specifies CASSLGGRNRAGELFF.